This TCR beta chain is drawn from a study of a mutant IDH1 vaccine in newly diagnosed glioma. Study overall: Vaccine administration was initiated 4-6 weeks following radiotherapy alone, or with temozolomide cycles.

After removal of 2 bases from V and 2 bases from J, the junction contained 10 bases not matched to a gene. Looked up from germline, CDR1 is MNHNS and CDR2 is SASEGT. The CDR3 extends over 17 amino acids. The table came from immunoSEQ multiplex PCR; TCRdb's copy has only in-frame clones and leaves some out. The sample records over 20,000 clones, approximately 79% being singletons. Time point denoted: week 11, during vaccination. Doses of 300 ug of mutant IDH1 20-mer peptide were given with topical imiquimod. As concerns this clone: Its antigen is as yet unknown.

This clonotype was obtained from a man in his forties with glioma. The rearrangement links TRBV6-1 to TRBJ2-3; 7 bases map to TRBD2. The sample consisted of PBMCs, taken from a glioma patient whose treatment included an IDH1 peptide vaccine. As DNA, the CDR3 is TGTGCCAGCAGTGAAAGAAAGAGCGGGATCTACACAGATACGCAGTATTTT. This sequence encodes CASSERKSGIYTDTQYF.